This TCR beta chain was found in a study of cytomegalovirus exposure and HLA in healthy donors (dated by TCRdb to 2016 to 2017). As for the study more broadly: According to an earlier analysis of around 600 of the donors, about 190 million T cells yielded 90 million to 130 million unique TCR beta sequences and roughly 280 Gb of sequence data. Rather than using new phenotypic data, the later analysis identified candidate immune exposures from TCR beta sequences and from how often those sequences occurred across donors. Donor age, sex, ethnicity and CMV serostatus were compiled alongside the repertoire data. Along with the approximately 620-subject first cohort, a separate validation cohort of over a hundred different subjects was used. Every repertoire in the discovery cohort had been generated on one and the same sequencing platform. The study aimed to test whether cataloging public T cell receptors could reveal signatures of past pathogen exposure. The study used immunosequencing to profile the T cell repertoires of approximately 650 subjects and linked those repertoires to cytomegalovirus serostatus. Because of strong linkage in the cohort, a few DR-DQ haplotypes were treated as single units for association and clustering. High-throughput TCR immunosequencing, statistical association of individual TCRs with disease status, and machine learning were combined to predict cytomegalovirus infection status. The number of donors typed differed by locus, with 629-630 for A, B, C, DRB1 and DQB1, more than 500 for DQA1, approximately 570 for DPA1, and approximately 470 for DPB1. In an earlier analysis of roughly 540 of the donors, high-throughput TCR beta sequencing was used to judge whether each TCR beta V gene segment behaved as functional or pseudogenic. Genome-wide SNP genotypes for about 55% of the 666 donors were used in a later genetic analysis, which treated that subset as a discovery cohort. HLA typing covered class I and class II loci at four-digit resolution. Among the roughly 380 genotyped donors, about 85% belonged to the genetic ancestry cluster associated with self-reported Caucasian donors. Roughly 300 gigabases of sequencing data and around 80 million unique TCR sequences made up an early release that covered over 550 HLA-typed donors. Across approximately 420 genotyped donors of the cohort, an average of 235,054 unique TCR beta nucleotide sequences per donor were sequenced, and around 19% of those sequences were non-productive. To study patterns of TCR occurrence, a later analysis re-analyzed previously published TCR beta repertoires from several hundred donors and added high-resolution HLA genotyping. What the study reported, not specific to this receptor: A later analysis associated about 16,000 TCR beta sequences with specific HLA alleles at a false discovery rate of 0.05. The cohort was sequenced for TCR beta chains only, and without alpha or paired-chain data the features that could be detected were limited. Strong co-occurrence of HLA alleles, especially DR and DQ, made assigning TCR associations to individual alleles difficult. In a later genetic analysis, fewer N-insertions in productive TCRs were reported among donors in an Asian-associated ancestry cluster than the approximately 710-donor mean. Presence/absence analyses assumed roughly uniform sequencing depth across donors, an assumption that may not hold. A later genetic analysis associated a missense DCLRE1C variant with V-gene and J-gene trimming of TCR beta chains, and an independent cohort replicated the association. A later analysis found that most CMV-associated TCR beta chains appeared HLA-restricted, with HLA associations seemingly driven largely by CMV exposure. Most TCR sequences were observed very rarely across donors, whereas some public TCRs were present in many individuals. A further reported finding was that TCR beta sequences accurately predicted the HLA-A and HLA-B alleles for most subjects in the first cohort. Because HLA typing was missing for some donors at each locus, association tests included only the typed subset. A later analysis found that HLA-associated TCR beta chains were more clonally expanded and had lower generation probabilities than equally common non-associated chains. A total of some 180 TCR beta chains were listed by the study as associated with cytomegalovirus. Because counts were too low, roughly 18 rarely observed V segments, including chromosome 9 orphons, were left out of the earlier analysis of about 500 of the donors. Some IMGT-functional V segments, including TRBV6-2 and TRBV6-3, could not be distinguished by the 87-base-pair reads and were therefore excluded. The classifier was reported to diagnose cytomegalovirus status with high specificity and sensitivity in both the original cohort and the validation cohort. A cluster of highly shared sequence variants was judged likely to be a technical artifact of the sequencing pipeline. In vitro tests confirmed that three of the cytomegalovirus-associated TCR beta chains recognize cytomegalovirus antigens. An earlier analysis of some 560 of the donors showed that most TCR beta V segments appeared in productive rearrangements either about 87% or about 30% of the time, which broadly matched IMGT annotations. According to a later analysis, TCR association rates differed among HLA loci, with DRB1 alleles showing the most associated TCRs and HLA-C alleles showing the fewest. Correlated functional status among segregating V segments might be attributable to linkage disequilibrium, but an unknown experimental factor could not be ruled out. A later analysis reported that several top co-occurrence clusters appeared linked to parvovirus B19, influenza, CMV and Epstein-Barr virus. Immune exposure information for the cohort was limited to CMV serostatus. The authors suggested that the approach could potentially be generalized to other disease states and immunological phenotypes.

As regards this clone: Its antigen is not yet known. Per-base qualities were not stored, and no clone one base away is much larger.

Library generation was performed with the immunoSEQ multiplex PCR assay. A mixture of 60 forward primers for TCR Vbeta segments and 13 reverse primers for TCR Jbeta segments was used in the multiplex PCR. The CDR3 region of rearranged TCR beta genes was amplified from genomic DNA with a multiplex PCR assay. The Illumina HiSeq System was used to sequence the amplified TCR beta libraries as 87-base-pair reads. In the authors' own workflow: In a later analysis, approximately 74 million unique TCR beta chains were counted across the roughly 670 repertoires, and roughly 9.9 million of these chains were shared by at least two donors. To remove PCR and sequencing errors, raw reads were error-corrected and collapsed into unique sequences using a nearest-neighbor algorithm that merged closely related sequences. CDR3 sequences were aligned to IMGT reference sequences to assign V, D and J gene segments. Each retained sequence needed at least a six-nucleotide match to both a V gene segment and a J gene segment. A rearrangement counted as productive if the CDR3 had no stop codons and remained in frame with V and J, and every other rearrangement counted as non-productive. Following IMGT convention, CDR3 was defined as the stretch from the second conserved V-encoded cysteine to the conserved J-encoded phenylalanine. Sequences without an unambiguous match to a single V gene segment were excluded from the earlier analysis of 500 to 700 of the donors. An earlier analysis of 587 of the donors called V segments functional above 56.7% productive rearrangements and segregating when the between-donor standard deviation exceeded 5%. A statistical classification framework was built to diagnose cytomegalovirus status from the catalog of TCR beta chain sequences. A later analysis assigned V and J genes by comparing TCR nucleotide sequences with IMGT/GENE-DB human TR gene sequences. In a later analysis, CDR3 sequences and most-parsimonious VDJ recombination scenarios were assigned using the TCRdist pipeline. In a later analysis, each TCR beta chain was defined by its CDR3 amino acid sequence together with its V-gene family, and reads without a unique V-gene family were excluded. A later analysis removed roughly 590 highly shared, low-generation-probability nucleotide sequences to deal with suspected cross-contamination and a sequencing artifact. In a later analysis, a clonal expansion index for each public chain was calculated from normalized within-repertoire ranks of inferred template counts. A later analysis computed generation probabilities with a VDJ recombination model fitted to out-of-frame rearrangements, and checked the results against IGoR. In a later analysis, TCR-TCR, TCR-HLA and TCR-CMV co-occurrence was scored with hypergeometric tests, and a repertoire-size bias correction was applied to TCR pairs. False discovery rates were estimated in a later analysis by permuting HLA or CMV assignments 20 times. In a later analysis, co-occurring TCRs were grouped with DBSCAN, and TCRdist sequence similarity was added when clustering was performed within HLA-allele-positive subsets. Repertoires with fewer than 30,000 or more than 120,000 public chains were left out of co-occurrence clustering, as were several repertoires with anomalous nucleotide sharing. TCRdb took this table from immuneACCESS and kept in-frame rearrangements with V and J called. Such tables lack part of the clones; where checked against another copy, unresolved V genes explain under half of the gap, and the rest is unexplained. From that table come the V and J calls and clone size; the DNA was used to work out D and trimming. The sample contains 150,000 to 200,000 clones, more than 9.5% of them found a single time. The ten most abundant clones make up 7.8% of the sample.

The cohort comprised several hundred healthy bone marrow donors. All cohort members were sampled while nominally healthy, although unrecorded immune exposures were likely present. The donor was CMV seropositive and was included in the group of some 290 seropositive cohort members. Every donor gave a peripheral blood sample, and the peripheral blood mononuclear cells from that sample were used for TCR beta sequencing. The Qiagen DNeasy Blood Extraction Kit was used to extract genomic DNA from the blood cell samples. A distance of 11 bases separates the germline ends of V and J, which lose 0 bases and 8 bases respectively. The CDR3 goes from the cysteine to the phenylalanine over 14 residues. Only the CDR3 DNA is retained, 42 bases long and in frame from the first base. CDR1 and CDR2 were assigned from the germline V gene (reference sequence) as LNHDA and SQIVND.

Sequencing was done on a sample of PBMCs. This receptor chain uses TRBV19 and TRBJ2-1, with the D gene call left open. This clonotype was sampled from a man over 45 in good health and CMV-seropositive. The DNA reads as follows: TGTGCCAGTAGTATAGAACCCAGGTACGATGAGCAGTTCTTC. This translates into CASSIEPRYDEQFF.